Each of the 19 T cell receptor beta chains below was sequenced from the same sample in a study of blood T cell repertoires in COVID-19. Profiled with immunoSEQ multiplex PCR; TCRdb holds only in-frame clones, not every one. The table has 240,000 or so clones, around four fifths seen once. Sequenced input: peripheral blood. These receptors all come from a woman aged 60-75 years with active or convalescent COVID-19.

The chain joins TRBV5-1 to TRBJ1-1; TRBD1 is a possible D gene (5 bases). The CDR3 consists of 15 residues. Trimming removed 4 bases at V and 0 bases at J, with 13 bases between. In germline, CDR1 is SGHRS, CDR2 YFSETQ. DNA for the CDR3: TGCGCCAGCAGCCATGGGGGGTCCATGAACACTGAAGCTTTCTTT. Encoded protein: CASSHGGSMNTEAFF. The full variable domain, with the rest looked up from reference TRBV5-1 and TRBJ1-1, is KAGVTQTPRYLIKTRGQQVTLSCSPISGHRSVSWYQQTPGQGLQFLFEYFSETQRNKGNFPGRFSGRQFSNSRSEMNVSTLELGDSALYLCASSHGGSMNTEAFFGQGTRLTVV.

The CDR3 is CASGKPGDQPQHF. Here the CDR3 DNA reads TGTGCCAGCGGAAAGCCGGGTGATCAGCCCCAGCATTTT. V and J are TRBV7-8 and TRBJ1-5; D gene unclear. The germline gives CDR1 SGHVS, CDR2 FQNEAQ. The V and J ends lost 8 bases and 5 bases respectively, with 13 bases between them. The CDR3 runs to 13 residues.

The CDR3 reads CAISPDRGRAGANVLTF. DNA for the CDR3: TGTGCCATCAGCCCGGACAGGGGAAGGGCTGGGGCCAACGTCCTGACTTTC. J is TRBJ2-6 and V is TRBV10-3; TRBD1 aligns across 9 bases. This CDR3 contains 17 residues. The junction had 8 bases not matched to a gene; V was cut back by 6 bases and J by 2 bases. Germline V lookup: CDR1 ENHRY, CDR2 SYGVKD.

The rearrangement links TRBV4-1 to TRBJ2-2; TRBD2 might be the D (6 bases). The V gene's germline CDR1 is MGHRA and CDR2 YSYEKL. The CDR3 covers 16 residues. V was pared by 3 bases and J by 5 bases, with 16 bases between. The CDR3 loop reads CASSQDPGDITGELFF. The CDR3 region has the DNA TGCGCCAGCAGCCAGGACCCGGGAGATATTACCGGGGAGCTGTTTTTT.

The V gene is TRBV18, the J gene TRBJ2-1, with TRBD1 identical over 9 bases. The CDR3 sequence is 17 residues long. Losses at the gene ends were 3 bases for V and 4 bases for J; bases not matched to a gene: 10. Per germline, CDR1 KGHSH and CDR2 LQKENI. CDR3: CASSPTPAGQGYNEQFF. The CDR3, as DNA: TGTGCCAGCTCACCCACCCCCGCGGGACAGGGATACAATGAGCAGTTCTTC.

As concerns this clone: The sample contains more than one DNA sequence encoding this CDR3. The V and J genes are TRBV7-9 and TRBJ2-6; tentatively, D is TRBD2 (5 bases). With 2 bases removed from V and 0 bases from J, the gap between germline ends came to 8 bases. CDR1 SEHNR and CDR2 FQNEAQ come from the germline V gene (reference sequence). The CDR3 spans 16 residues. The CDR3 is CASSLTRGSGANVLTF. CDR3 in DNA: TGTGCCAGCAGCTTAACCCGGGGCTCTGGGGCCAACGTCCTGACTTTC.

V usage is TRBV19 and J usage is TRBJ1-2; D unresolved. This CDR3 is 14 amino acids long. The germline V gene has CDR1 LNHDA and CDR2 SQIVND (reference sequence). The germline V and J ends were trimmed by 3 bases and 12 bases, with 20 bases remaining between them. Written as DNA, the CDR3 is TGTGCCAGTAGTATGTCGGGAAGGGAGATAAGGGACACCTTC. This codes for CASSMSGREIRDTF.

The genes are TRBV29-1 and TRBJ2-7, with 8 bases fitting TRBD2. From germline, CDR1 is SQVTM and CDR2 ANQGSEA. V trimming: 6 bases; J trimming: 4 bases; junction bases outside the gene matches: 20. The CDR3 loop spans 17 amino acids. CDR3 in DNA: TGCAGCGTGAGGGGCGTCTATCGGGGGGGCCTAGGGTACGAGCAGTACTTC. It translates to CSVRGVYRGGLGYEQYF.

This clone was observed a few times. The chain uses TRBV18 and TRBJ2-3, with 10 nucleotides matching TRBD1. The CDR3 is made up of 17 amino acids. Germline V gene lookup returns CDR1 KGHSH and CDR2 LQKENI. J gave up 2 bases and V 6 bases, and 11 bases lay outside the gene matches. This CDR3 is CASSRQGQGTVTDTQYF. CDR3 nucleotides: TGTGCCAGCTCTCGCCAGGGACAGGGGACCGTCACAGATACGCAGTATTTT.

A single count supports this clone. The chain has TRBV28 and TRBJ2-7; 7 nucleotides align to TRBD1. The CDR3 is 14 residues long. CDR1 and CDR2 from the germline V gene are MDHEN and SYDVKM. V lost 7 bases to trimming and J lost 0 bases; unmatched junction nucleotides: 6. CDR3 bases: TGTGCCAGCAACACACAGGGGAACTCCTACGAGCAGTACTTC. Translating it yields CASNTQGNSYEQYF.

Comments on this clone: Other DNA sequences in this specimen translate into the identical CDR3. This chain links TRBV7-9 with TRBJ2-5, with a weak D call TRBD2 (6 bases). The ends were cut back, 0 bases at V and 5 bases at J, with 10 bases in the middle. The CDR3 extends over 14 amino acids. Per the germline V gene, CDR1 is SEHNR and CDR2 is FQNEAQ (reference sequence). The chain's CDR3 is CASSLAVGGETQYF. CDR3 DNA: TGTGCCAGCAGCTTAGCGGTTGGAGGGGAGACCCAGTACTTC.

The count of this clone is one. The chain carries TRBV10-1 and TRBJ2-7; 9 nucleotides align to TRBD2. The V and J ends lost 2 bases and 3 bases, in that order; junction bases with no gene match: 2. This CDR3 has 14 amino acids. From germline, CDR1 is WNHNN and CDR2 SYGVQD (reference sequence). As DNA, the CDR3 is TGCGCCAGCAGTGAGGGGACTAGCAACTACGAGCAGTACTTC. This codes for CASSEGTSNYEQYF.

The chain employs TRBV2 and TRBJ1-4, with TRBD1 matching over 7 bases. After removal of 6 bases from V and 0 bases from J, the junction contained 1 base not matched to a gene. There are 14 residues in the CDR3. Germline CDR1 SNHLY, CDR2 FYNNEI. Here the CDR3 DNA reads TGTGCCAGCAGACAGGGGTCAACTAATGAAAAACTGTTTTTT. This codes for CASRQGSTNEKLFF.

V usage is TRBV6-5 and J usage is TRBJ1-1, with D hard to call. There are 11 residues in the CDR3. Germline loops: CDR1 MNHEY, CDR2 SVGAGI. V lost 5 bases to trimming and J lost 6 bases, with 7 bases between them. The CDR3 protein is CASSRVSEAFF. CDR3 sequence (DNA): TGTGCCAGCAGTCGGGTTTCTGAAGCTTTCTTT.

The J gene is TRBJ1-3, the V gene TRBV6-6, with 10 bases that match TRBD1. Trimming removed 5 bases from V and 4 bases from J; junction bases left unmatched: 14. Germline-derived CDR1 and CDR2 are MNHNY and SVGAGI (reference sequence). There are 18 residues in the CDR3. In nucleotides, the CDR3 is TGTGCCAGCAGTCCCCAGGGGACAGGGGTCGGACTCGGAAACACCATATATTTT. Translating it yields CASSPQGTGVGLGNTIYF.

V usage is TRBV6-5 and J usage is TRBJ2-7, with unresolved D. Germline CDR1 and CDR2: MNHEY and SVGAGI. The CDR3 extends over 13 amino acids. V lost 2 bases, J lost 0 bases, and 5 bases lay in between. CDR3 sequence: CASSYPSSYEQYF. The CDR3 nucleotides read TGTGCCAGCAGTTACCCGAGCTCCTACGAGCAGTACTTC.

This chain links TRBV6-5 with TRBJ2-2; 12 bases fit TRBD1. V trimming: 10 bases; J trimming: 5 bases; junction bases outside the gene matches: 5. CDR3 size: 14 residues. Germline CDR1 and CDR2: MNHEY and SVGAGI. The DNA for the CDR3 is TGTGCCACCGGGACAGGGGGCTGGACCGGGGAGCTGTTTTTT. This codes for CATGTGGWTGELFF.

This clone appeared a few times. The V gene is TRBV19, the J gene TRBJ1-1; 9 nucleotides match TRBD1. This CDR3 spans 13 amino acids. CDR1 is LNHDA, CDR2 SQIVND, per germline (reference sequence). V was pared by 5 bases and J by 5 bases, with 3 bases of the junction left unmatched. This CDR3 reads CASSHRGRTEAFF. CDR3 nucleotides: TGTGCCAGTAGTCACAGGGGGCGGACTGAAGCTTTCTTT.

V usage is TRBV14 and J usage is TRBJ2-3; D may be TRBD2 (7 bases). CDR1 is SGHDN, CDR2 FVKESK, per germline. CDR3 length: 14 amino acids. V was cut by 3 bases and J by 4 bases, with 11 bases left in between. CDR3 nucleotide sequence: TGTGCCAGCAGCCAGGGGGGGGGCGCAGATACGCAGTATTTT. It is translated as CASSQGGGADTQYF. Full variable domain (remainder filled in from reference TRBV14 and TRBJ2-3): EAGVTQFPSHSVIEKGQTVTLRCDPISGHDNLYWYRRVMGKEIKFLLHFVKESKQDESGMPNNRFLAERTGGTYSTLKVQPAELEDSGVYFCASSQGGGADTQYFGPGTRLTVL.